This TCR beta chain was sequenced for a study of vaccination effects on CD4 cells after COVID-19. Produced via immunoSEQ multiplex PCR; TCRdb's table is partial and in-frame only. The sample gives around 59,000 clones, about 73% of which show up once; less than 2.5% is in the top ten. Note on this clone: The antigen is not known.

Prior to sequencing, the ViraFEST assay stimulated PBMC with viral peptide pools, which expanded the antigen-specific CD4+ T cells. Culture lasted about ten days before CD4+ T cell isolation. The cohort was immunized with two doses of either the BNT162b2 or mRNA-1273 vaccine. Vaccinees lacked prior SARS-CoV-2 infection and tested negative for nucleocapsid antibodies. The CDR3 runs to 15 residues. Germline CDR1 and CDR2: LNHDA and SQIVND (reference sequence). Trimming took 10 bases from V and 4 from J; bases not matched to a gene: 14. Study results and limitations: Late post-vaccination samples showed marked contraction of infection- and vaccine-induced clones. The study, lacking early post-infection timepoints, had few convalescent patients.

The clonotype comes from a human donor who received a COVID-19 vaccine. This material consisted of CD4+ T cells from PBMCs cultured with HCoV-OC43 spike peptides, taken after COVID-19 vaccination. Noted subset: HCoV-OC43 spike overlapping peptide pool stimulation. This chain links TRBV19 with TRBJ1-1; 8 nucleotides agree with TRBD1. For the CDR3, the DNA is TGTGCCACGTTAGACCCAGGGGGCTCGAGCACTGAAGCTTTCTTT. Protein: CATLDPGGSSTEAFF.